One sample yielded the 27 T cell receptor beta chains listed below, sequenced in a study of PD-L1 blockade in urothelial cancer. The repertoire was sequenced with immunoSEQ multiplex PCR; TCRdb's copy has only in-frame clones and lacks some. This table has over 2,000 clones, 37% appearing once. The sequences come from tumor tissue, collected before atezolizumab (anti-PD-L1) treatment. All receptors derive from a man in his sixties with urothelial cancer.

This clone was recorded only once. The genes are TRBV19 and TRBJ1-4; no firm D call. CDR1 is LNHDA and CDR2 is SQIVND in the germline V gene (reference sequence). The ends were cut back, 6 bases at V and 4 bases at J, with 15 bases in the middle. This CDR3 has 15 amino acids. This CDR3 is CASRTPGAHNEKLFF. The CDR3 coding sequence is TGTGCCAGTAGAACTCCGGGAGCCCATAATGAAAAACTGTTTTTT.

This clone has only a few counts. The rearrangement uses TRBV6-7 and TRBJ1-4; D unresolved. TRBV6-7 is identified as an open reading frame with a role that is uncertain. The V end was cut by 7 bases, the J end by 5 bases, with 8 bases between. CDR3 length equals 12 residues. The CDR3, as DNA: TGTGCCAGCAAGAACGGGAATGAAAAACTGTTTTTT. Encoded protein: CASKNGNEKLFF.

By share of the sample, this clone is large. The chain is built from TRBV19 and TRBJ1-1; TRBD1 aligns across 7 bases. Trimming at V came to 7 bases and at J to 0 bases, leaving 8 bases not matched to a gene. From germline, CDR1 is LNHDA and CDR2 SQIVND (reference sequence). This CDR3 is built from 15 residues. The CDR3 sequence is CASNEIGGLNTEAFF. The CDR3 DNA is TGTGCCAGTAATGAAATAGGGGGCCTGAACACTGAAGCTTTCTTT. Drawing the rest from reference TRBV19 and TRBJ1-1, the complete variable domain is DGGITQSPKYLFRKEGQNVTLSCEQNLNHDAMYWYRQDPGQGLRLIYYSQIVNDFQKGDIAEGYSVSREKKESFPLTVTSAQKNPTAFYLCASNEIGGLNTEAFFGQGTRLTVV.

CDR3 coding DNA: TGCGCCAGCAGCGTCACAGGGGGCACTAATGAAAAACTGTTTTTT. This encodes CASSVTGGTNEKLFF. V gene TRBV5-1 combines with J gene TRBJ1-4, with TRBD1 identical over 9 bases. The CDR3 runs to 15 residues. Germline assignment: CDR1 SGHRS and CDR2 YFSETQ. With 4 bases clipped from V and 2 bases from J, the junction kept 3 bases outside the gene matches.

This clone was picked up a small number of times. V usage is TRBV6-8 and J usage is TRBJ1-1, with D possibly being TRBD1 (6 bases). This CDR3 is 13 amino acids long. The germline V gene has CDR1 MNHGY and CDR2 SAAAGT. V dropped 10 bases and J dropped 1 base, with 13 bases sitting between them. The CDR3 spells CATSTGKNTEAFF. CDR3 nucleotide sequence: TGTGCCACCTCGACAGGAAAGAACACTGAAGCTTTCTTT.

This clone was counted only a few times. The chain uses TRBV6-8 and TRBJ1-5; the match to TRBD1 covers 9 bases. The CDR3 totals 17 residues. V shed 5 bases, J shed 1 base, and the junction held 9 bases outside the gene matches. Germline CDR1 MNHGY, CDR2 SAAAGT. CDR3 in amino acids: CASSPWTGAGSNQPQHF. The CDR3 DNA is TGTGCCAGCAGTCCCTGGACAGGGGCGGGGAGCAATCAGCCCCAGCATTTT.

This chain joins TRBV19 and TRBJ2-3; the match to TRBD2 covers 13 bases. The CDR3 covers 17 residues. J was trimmed by 1 base and V by 5 bases; bases with no gene match: 6. Per germline, CDR1 LNHDA and CDR2 SQIVND (reference sequence). The CDR3 reads CASSGGTSGVRTDTQYF. The DNA of the CDR3 is TGTGCCAGTAGTGGCGGGACTAGCGGGGTGCGCACAGATACGCAGTATTTT.

The rearrangement uses TRBV19 and TRBJ2-6; the D gene could be TRBD1 or TRBD2 (6 bases each). CDR3 length: 15 residues. The germline V gene has CDR1 LNHDA and CDR2 SQIVND (reference sequence). Trimming shortened V by 7 bases and J by 3 bases, and 13 bases separated the two germline ends. DNA of the CDR3: TGTGCCAGTACCCTTAGGGGGGTTGGGGCCAACGTCCTGACTTTC. Amino acid sequence: CASTLRGVGANVLTF.

V is TRBV11-3 and J is TRBJ1-1, with TRBD1 as a possible D gene (5 bases). The CDR3 is 14 residues long. With 5 bases removed from V and 4 bases from J, the gap between germline ends came to 14 bases. Germline CDR1 and CDR2: SGHNT and YENEEA. CDR3 amino acids: CASSAGVVGTEAFF. In DNA form, the CDR3 reads TGTGCCAGCAGCGCGGGGGTAGTAGGCACTGAAGCTTTCTTT.

This rearrangement joins TRBV18 to TRBJ1-5, with a tentative D call TRBD1 (6 bases). The CDR3 covers 16 residues. V was clipped by 3 bases and J by 3 bases, with 15 bases between them. Germline V gene sequence: CDR1 KGHSH, CDR2 LQKENI. The CDR3 protein is CASSPEGGALNQPQHF. The CDR3 DNA reads as TGTGCCAGCTCACCTGAAGGGGGGGCCCTCAATCAGCCCCAGCATTTT.

This chain uses TRBV19 with TRBJ1-5, with D possibly TRBD1 on 6 matching bases. Germline V lookup: CDR1 LNHDA, CDR2 SQIVND (reference sequence). Trimming removed 6 bases from V and 7 bases from J, with 13 bases in between. The CDR3 contains 13 residues. In nucleotides, the CDR3 is TGTGCCAGTAGCCTCGACAGGACCCAGCCCCAGCATTTT. This translates into CASSLDRTQPQHF.

The V call is TRBV12-5, the J call TRBJ1-1, with 7 bases identical to TRBD1. This CDR3 has 13 amino acids. V was pared by 1 base and J by 4 bases, with 0 bases of the junction left unmatched. Germline V gene data show CDR1 as LGHNT and CDR2 as FRNRAP. In nucleotides, the CDR3 is TGTGCTAGTGGTTTGGACAGGGGCACTGAAGCTTTCTTT. Translating gives CASGLDRGTEAFF.

This clone was seen just once. The genes are TRBV19 and TRBJ2-7; unclear D gene. V dropped 4 bases and J dropped 6 bases, with 7 bases sitting between them. Germline V lookup: CDR1 LNHDA, CDR2 SQIVND (reference sequence). The CDR3 runs 11 residues. The CDR3 DNA reads TGTGCCAGTAGTACGAATGTCGAGCAGTACTTC. Translating gives CASSTNVEQYF.

J is TRBJ2-2 and V is TRBV11-3; D gene ambiguous. Germline CDR1 reads SGHNT; CDR2 reads YENEEA. This CDR3 spans 15 amino acids. V was trimmed by 3 bases and J by 5 bases, leaving 13 bases between them. The CDR3 loop reads CASSLSGLGTGELFF. CDR3 nucleotide sequence: TGTGCCAGCAGCTTGTCTGGGCTTGGGACCGGGGAGCTGTTTTTT.

The DNA of the CDR3 is TGTGCCAGTAGTACGACAGCGGCCTGGGGCTACACCTTC. Protein sequence: CASSTTAAWGYTF. The J gene is TRBJ1-2, the V gene TRBV19, with D possibly being TRBD1 (5 bases). The CDR3 runs to 13 residues. The V end lost 4 bases, the J end lost 8 bases, and 14 bases lay between the germline ends. Germline CDR1 LNHDA, CDR2 SQIVND (reference sequence).

This clone is deemed medium-sized. V and J are TRBV6-8 and TRBJ2-7; D not certain. The CDR3 consists of 13 residues. V shed 6 bases and J shed 3 bases, with 12 bases lying between them. Looked up from germline, CDR1 is MNHGY and CDR2 is SAAAGT. DNA of the CDR3: TGTGCCAGCAGACAGAACTCCCGCTACGAGCAGTACTTC. It specifies CASRQNSRYEQYF.

The genes are TRBV18 and TRBJ2-3; D gene unclear. Looked up from germline, CDR1 is KGHSH and CDR2 is LQKENI. Deletions cut 3 bases from V and 0 bases from J, with 1 base between. This CDR3 region has 12 residues. DNA of the CDR3: TGTGCCAGCTCACCTAGCACAGATACGCAGTATTTT. Amino acid sequence: CASSPSTDTQYF.

In this sample, this clone turned up a few times. V and J are TRBV30 and TRBJ1-2; D unclear. The germline CDR1 and CDR2 sequences are GTSNPN and SVGIG (reference sequence). This CDR3 comprises 15 residues. Trimming removed 1 base at V and 1 base at J, with 13 bases between. CDR3 protein: CAWSATISNNYGYTF. CDR3 sequence (DNA): TGTGCCTGGAGTGCGACTATATCTAATAACTATGGCTACACCTTC. The variable domain in full, completed from reference TRBV30 and TRBJ1-2, reads SQTIHQWPATLVQPVGSPLSLECTVEGTSNPNLYWYRQAAGRGLQLLFYSVGIGQISSEVPQNLSASRPQDRQFILSSKKLLLSDSGFYLCAWSATISNNYGYTFGSGTRLTVV.

This clone was observed a few times. The J gene is TRBJ1-1, the V gene TRBV11-3; 7 bases are shared with TRBD1. The V gene's germline CDR1 is SGHNT and CDR2 YENEEA. The J segment lost 4 bases and the V segment lost 5 bases, leaving 10 bases of the junction unmatched. This CDR3 contains 15 residues. The CDR3, as DNA: TGTGCCAGCAGCACACAGGGGCTGGCCAGCACTGAAGCTTTCTTT. It translates to CASSTQGLASTEAFF.

This clone was found a few times. This rearrangement joins TRBV6-8 to TRBJ1-1; D might be TRBD1 (6 bases). This CDR3 has 14 amino acids. CDR1 and CDR2 from the germline V gene are MNHGY and SAAAGT. V shed 2 bases and J shed 5 bases, with 12 bases lying between them. The CDR3 region is CASSYRGEETEAFF. The CDR3 DNA is TGTGCCAGCAGTTACAGGGGGGAGGAAACTGAAGCTTTCTTT.

This clone was counted between two and nine times. This chain joins TRBV29-1 and TRBJ2-3; the match to TRBD1 covers 8 bases. This CDR3 has 16 amino acids. Per germline, CDR1 SQVTM and CDR2 ANQGSEA. Trimming took 7 bases from V and 2 from J; bases not matched to a gene: 14. The CDR3 is CSALPFRQGTTDTQYF. The CDR3 DNA sequence: TGCAGCGCTCTGCCCTTTAGACAGGGGACCACAGATACGCAGTATTTT.

This sequence joins TRBV28 and TRBJ2-7; 7 bases are shared with TRBD2. Germline trimming cut 4 bases from V and 4 bases from J; bases unmatched to any gene: 10. Germline V gives CDR1 MDHEN, CDR2 SYDVKM. The CDR3 covers 15 residues. CDR3 sequence (DNA): TGTGCCAGCAGTTCATACGGGACTAACGCATACGAGCAGTACTTC. It encodes CASSSYGTNAYEQYF.

In this sample, this clone turned up a few times. The rearrangement joins TRBV6-8 to TRBJ1-3, with D maybe TRBD1 (6 bases). Deletions cut 10 bases from V and 0 bases from J, with 13 bases between. The germline V gene has CDR1 MNHGY and CDR2 SAAAGT. The CDR3 has 14 residues. DNA for the CDR3: TGTGCCATCATGGACAGCACCTCTGGAAACACCATATATTTT. Its translation is CAIMDSTSGNTIYF.

This clone turned up a few times. The V and J genes are TRBV6-8 and TRBJ2-1, with 9 bases matching TRBD2. The ends lost 5 bases at V and 7 bases at J; junction bases unmatched: 9. The CDR3 consists of 15 residues. Germline loops: CDR1 MNHGY, CDR2 SAAAGT. The CDR3 sequence: CASSHSGRLGNEQFF. The CDR3 nucleotides are TGTGCCAGCAGTCATAGCGGGAGACTGGGGAATGAGCAGTTCTTC.

This clone is classed as medium-sized. The V and J genes are TRBV7-4 and TRBJ1-5; D gene uncertain. The CDR3 covers 16 residues. V lost 3 bases, J lost 3 bases, and 15 bases lay in between. The V gene's germline CDR1 is SGHVT and CDR2 SQSDAQ. The CDR3 DNA reads as TGTGCCAGCAGCTTGCAGCAGGCGCTTAACAATCAGCCCCAGCATTTT. Its protein product is CASSLQQALNNQPQHF. Variable domain in full (rest from reference TRBV7-4 and TRBJ1-5): GAGVSQSPRYKVAKRGRDVALRCDSISGHVTLYWYRQTLGQGSEVLTYSQSDAQRDKSGRPSGRFSAERPERSVSTLKIQRTEQGDSAVYLCASSLQQALNNQPQHFGDGTRLSIL.

This clone was recorded a few times. The gene calls are TRBV19 and TRBJ1-2, with D possibly TRBD1 on 6 matching bases. V was pared by 4 bases and J by 8 bases, with 11 bases between. The germline V gene has CDR1 LNHDA and CDR2 SQIVND (reference sequence). This CDR3 is 12 amino acids long. CDR3 in DNA: TGTGCCAGTAGTAAACGGACAGACGGCTACACCTTC. Translation gives CASSKRTDGYTF.

The rearrangement links TRBV29-1 to TRBJ2-5; 10 bases fit TRBD2. The CDR3 runs to 19 residues. Germline CDR1 SQVTM, CDR2 ANQGSEA. V shed 7 bases, J shed 3 bases, and the junction held 23 bases outside the gene matches. CDR3 sequence reads: CSASQGQAGGTFDKETQYF. The CDR3 region has the DNA TGCAGCGCCTCGCAGGGTCAAGCGGGAGGGACCTTTGATAAAGAGACCCAGTACTTC.